The clone carrying this T cell receptor beta chain was seen at least ten times. In germline, CDR1 is MNHEY, CDR2 SVGEGT. Trimming removed 0 bases at V and 7 bases at J, with 10 bases between. The CDR3 is made up of 14 amino acids. The data belong to a study of regulatory T cells in long-lasting Graves disease. Investigators prepared the TCR beta libraries by applying iRepertoire HTBI primers and Arm-PCR of CDR3 regions. Each CDR3 protein gets one entry after TCRdb re-called the multiplex PCR reads with MiXCR. The sample lists 350,000 to 450,000 distinct CDR3 sequences; approximately 12% were seen once. Specified time point: newly diagnosed GD, antithyroid drugs for less than 3 months. PBMCs were the source of the RNA used for TCR sequencing. Separately, the same data were catalogued under a study of T cells in Graves' hyperthyroidism and ophthalmopathy.

This sample comprised peripheral blood mononuclear cells (PBMCs), obtained at new diagnosis, from a patient treated with antithyroid drugs. The chain links TRBV6-2 or TRBV6-3 to TRBJ2-4; D tentatively reads TRBD1 or TRBD2 (7 bases each). The TCR was taken from a woman under 30 with Graves disease. Here the CDR3 reads CASSYSQGGNIQYF. Written as DNA, the CDR3 is TGTGCCAGCAGTTACTCCCAGGGGGGGAACATTCAGTACTTC.